These T cell receptor beta chains were read from a single sample in a study of blood T cell repertoires in COVID-19. Only in-frame clones appear in the TCRdb table, and some are missing; sequencing was by immunoSEQ multiplex PCR. Here the sample spans roughly 300,000 clones, approximately 89% being singletons. Sequenced material: peripheral blood. The receptors were sampled from a woman in her 30s with COVID-19, enrolled during active disease. CDR3s include the opening cysteine and the closing phenylalanine or tryptophan. The order of the fields is clone size, D gene, J gene, V gene, CDR3 DNA, CDR3 protein. The D gene is left open where the match is weak. Rows give clone size only sometimes, using once, few, many, or a class for an expanded clone.

NA	TRBD2	TRBJ2-3	TRBV6-4	TGTGCCAGCAGTGACTTTGCGGGAGGTAGCACAGATACGCAGTATTTT	CASSDFAGGSTDTQYF
NA	NA	TRBJ1-2	TRBV27	TGTGCCAGCAGTTTTTCCAGGGCAGGAGGCTACACCTTC	CASSFSRAGGYTF
NA	NA	TRBJ2-1	TRBV11-3	TGTGCCAGCAGCTTACGGAGTCCATCTGGCAATGAGCAGTTCTTC	CASSLRSPSGNEQFF
NA	NA	TRBJ1-1	TRBV19	TGTGCCAGTAGTATAGTTCGGGGTGTGAACACTGAAGCTTTCTTT	CASSIVRGVNTEAFF
NA	NA	TRBJ1-4	TRBV19	TGTGCCAGTAGTATATGGACACCCACTTTGGCCGAAAAACTGTTTTTT	CASSIWTPTLAEKLFF
once	TRBD1	TRBJ2-1	TRBV11-2	TGTGCCAGCAGCCCGCTCCGGGACAGGGGGCCGAATGAGCAGTTCTTC	CASSPLRDRGPNEQFF
NA	TRBD1	TRBJ1-5	TRBV5-1	TGCGCCAGCAGCTTGACCGGGACAGGGGGAAATCAGCCCCAGCATTTT	CASSLTGTGGNQPQHF
NA	TRBD2	TRBJ2-1	TRBV7-8	TGTGCCAGCAGCTCCCTGGCCAGCGGGGATACCCACAATGAGCAGTTCTTC	CASSSLASGDTHNEQFF
few	NA	TRBJ2-6	TRBV3-1/TRBV3-2	TGTGCCAGCAGCCCCTACTCTGGGGCCAACGTCCTGACTTTC	CASSPYSGANVLTF
NA	TRBD1	TRBJ2-1	TRBV14	TGTGCCAGCAGCCCACGCGACAGGGACAGGGGTCGGGGTGAGCAGTTCTTC	CASSPRDRDRGRGEQFF
NA	NA	TRBJ2-2	TRBV6-5	TGTGCCAGCAGTTCAGGGCTCACCGGGGAGCTGTTTTTT	CASSSGLTGELFF
NA	TRBD1	TRBJ2-5	TRBV15	TGTGCCACCAGCAGTCGGGACAGGGGGCGAGAGACCCAGTACTTC	CATSSRDRGRETQYF
once	TRBD1	TRBJ1-1	TRBV9	TGTGCCAGCAGCCCCTCCAGGACAGGGCGGACTGAAGCTTTCTTT	CASSPSRTGRTEAFF
NA	NA	TRBJ2-5	TRBV1	TGCACCAGCAGCCCGACTAGCGATTGGGAGACCCAGTACTTC	CTSSPTSDWETQYF
NA	NA	TRBJ1-5	TRBV6-5	TGTGCCAGCAGCCAATTCAGGGGTGGAGGTCAGCCCCAGCATTTT	CASSQFRGGGQPQHF
NA	TRBD1	TRBJ1-1	TRBV11-2	TGTGCCAGCTTCTCCTCAAAGGGGGCTGACACTGAAGCTTTCTTT	CASFSSKGADTEAFF
many	NA	TRBJ2-7	TRBV4-3	TGCGCCAGCAGTCAAGCATGGGGGCAAAGCTACGAGCAGTACTTC	CASSQAWGQSYEQYF
NA	NA	TRBJ1-5	TRBV6-5	TGTGCCAGCGCGGGCCAGCGAAATCAGCCCCAGCATTTT	CASAGQRNQPQHF
NA	TRBD2	TRBJ2-2	TRBV4-1	TGCGCCAGCAGACCTAGCGGGGGGGCCCGAACCGGGGAGCTGTTTTTT	CASRPSGGARTGELFF
NA	NA	TRBJ1-6	TRBV2	TGTGCCAGCAGTGTACCACCCCACGCGAGCTCCTATAATTCACCCCTCCACTTT	CASSVPPHASSYNSPLHF
NA	NA	TRBJ1-1	TRBV19	TGTGCCAGTAGTATAGCCTTCGGGTCCAACACTGAAGCTTTCTTT	CASSIAFGSNTEAFF
NA	TRBD2	TRBJ2-3	TRBV7-9	TGTGCCAGCAGCTTAGGAGGGACTAGGGATACGCAGTATTTT	CASSLGGTRDTQYF
NA	NA	TRBJ1-1	TRBV7-3	TGTGCCAGCAGCTTAGAGGACACGACTGAAGCTTTCTTT	CASSLEDTTEAFF
NA	TRBD2	TRBJ2-1	TRBV2	TGTGCCAGCAGTGAAGGGGAAGCTAGCGGGGGCTACAATGAGCAGTTCTTC	CASSEGEASGGYNEQFF
NA	NA	TRBJ1-1	TRBV30	TGTGCCCGGTCGCTTGGGGCAGGGGATGAAGCTTTCTTT	CARSLGAGDEAFF
NA	NA	TRBJ1-3	TRBV18	TGTGCCAGCTCACCAGGCCTCGGAGACTCTGGAAACACCATATATTTT	CASSPGLGDSGNTIYF
NA	NA	TRBJ2-3	TRBV6-4	TGTGCCAGCAGTGAGACAGACCGTCCCACAGATACGCAGTATTTT	CASSETDRPTDTQYF
few	NA	TRBJ2-4	TRBV19	TGTGCCAGTAAAATACAACAGGGAAAAAACATTCAGTACTTC	CASKIQQGKNIQYF